This entry lists 3 T cell receptor beta chains sequenced from one sample in a study of T-cell reconstitution after alpha-beta-depleted transplantation in children (TCRdb year 2016). The library was produced with PCR. Sequencing took place on an Illumina HiSeq 2500. TCR libraries were prepared with molecular barcoding, using unique molecular identifiers to normalize TCRbeta repertoire quantification. TCRdb reprocessed the public reads (quality trimming at Q25 with fastp, clone calling with MiXCR) and kept in-frame beta chains. Rows merge per CDR3 protein into single entries with the most common DNA and genes. Counted in this sample were fewer than 500,000 distinct CDR3 sequences; 43% of them appeared once. The ten largest clones capture around 29% of the sample. Reading the label with the study, this specimen's treatment or condition is: allogeneic hematopoietic cell transplantation with graft depleted of TCRalphabeta T cells and CD19 B cells.

The source was PBMCs, collected before TCRalphabeta/CD19-depleted stem cell transplant. These receptors all come from a girl aged 2 to 9 with aplastic anemia, due to receive a stem cell transplant.

This clonotype was found a few times. The V gene is TRBV11-1, the J gene TRBJ2-7; 9 nucleotides match TRBD1. CDR1 SGHAT and CDR2 FQDESV come from the germline V gene (reference sequence). Losses at the gene ends were 3 bases for V and 0 bases for J; bases not matched to a gene: 18. CDR3 length: 20 amino acids. The CDR3: CASSFAMTGGLQSNSYEQYF. CDR3 bases: TGTGCCAGCAGCTTTGCTATGACAGGGGGTCTACAGTCCAACTCCTACGAGCAGTACTTC.

This clonotype was counted ten times or more. This chain connects TRBV5-1 to TRBJ2-4; TRBD2 aligns across 8 bases. Unmatched junction bases numbered 4, after V lost 0 bases and J lost 8 bases. The CDR3 extends over 14 amino acids. Germline CDR1 reads SGHRS; CDR2 reads YFSETQ. The CDR3 sequence is CASSLERERDIQYF. The CDR3 DNA reads as TGCGCCAGCAGCTTGGAGCGGGAGCGGGACATTCAGTACTTC.

This clonotype was observed at least ten times. V is TRBV20-1 and J is TRBJ2-7; 11 bases match TRBD2. V dropped 8 bases and J dropped 3; count of bases not matched to a gene: 3. The CDR3 consists of 12 residues. Germline V gene lookup returns CDR1 DFQATT and CDR2 SNEGSKA (reference sequence). CDR3 in DNA: TGCAGTAGAGGGACTAGCGGCTACGAGCAGTACTTC. Amino acids: CSRGTSGYEQYF.